The clone carrying this TCR beta chain was found a few times. Its antigen is unidentified. Original methodology: Across clinicopathological groups, CDR3 differences served as the basis for building a distant-metastasis classifier for papillary thyroid cancer. TCRdb re-called clones from the PCR reads using MiXCR. The V and J calls shown here were made by TCRdb, not taken from the authors' results. The table shows about 59,000 clones, with around 15% occurring only once. Trimming shortened V by 0 bases and J by 3 bases, and 8 bases separated the two germline ends. Germline V CDR1 and CDR2: WSHSY, SAAADI. The CDR3 runs 14 residues. No treatment had been given to any patient before thyroid surgery. The record originates from a study of metastatic and nonmetastatic thyroid tumors. For the study at large: Malignant thyroid and benign thyroid patients provided blood and tumor or nodule tissue whose repertoires were compared.

Findings and limits, study-wide: Significantly higher TCR beta diversity was reportedly seen in malignant thyroid tumors than benign nodules, in blood and tumor.

The receptor's source is a male donor with papillary thyroid cancer or a benign thyroid nodule (not recorded which). Some clones in this sample may be carry-over from other donors' samples. The V call is TRBV10-2, the J call TRBJ1-2; D unresolved. The specimen sequenced was blood. DNA of the CDR3: TGCGCCAGCAGTGAGTCGTGGTTTGACTATGGCTACACCTTC. This codes for CASSESWFDYGYTF.